This T cell receptor beta chain came from a study of blood T cell repertoires in COVID-19. Germline V gene data show CDR1 as SQVTM and CDR2 as ANQGSEA. Trimming removed 3 bases at V and 3 bases at J, with 9 bases between. The CDR3 is 13 residues long. In the authors' workflow: How many nucleated cells were present was estimated from reference gene primer amplification. Using immunoSEQ multiplex PCR, the repertoire was profiled, and TCRdb retains in-frame clones only, with some absent. The V and J calls and clone size were taken over from that table, and D and trimming were inferred from the DNA. Here the sample spans approximately 80,000 clones, 70% to 90% being singletons. This clone was detected only once.

The chain uses TRBV29-1 and TRBJ1-5, with D tentatively TRBD1 (6 bases). Sequences were obtained from peripheral blood. The TCR sequence derives from a man aged 40-50 years with acute or convalescent COVID-19. In DNA, the CDR3 is TGCAGCGTTGATCAGGGGCCCAATCAGCCCCAGCATTTT. It translates to CSVDQGPNQPQHF.